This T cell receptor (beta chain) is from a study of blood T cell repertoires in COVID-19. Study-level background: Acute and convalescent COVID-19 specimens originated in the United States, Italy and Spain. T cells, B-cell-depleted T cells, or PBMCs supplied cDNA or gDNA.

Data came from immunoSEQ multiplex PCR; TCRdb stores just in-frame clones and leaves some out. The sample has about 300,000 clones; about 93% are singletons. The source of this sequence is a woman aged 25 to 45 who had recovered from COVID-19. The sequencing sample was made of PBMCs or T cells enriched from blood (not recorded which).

DNA for the CDR3: TGCGCCAGCAGCCAAATAATCTCCTACAATGAGCAGTTCTTC. Amino acid sequence: CASSQIISYNEQFF. J is TRBJ2-1 and V is TRBV4-3; no definite D call. Between the trimmed V and J ends, which lost 2 bases and 0 bases, there was a span of 5 bases. The V gene's germline CDR1 is LGHNA and CDR2 YSLEER. The CDR3 sequence is 14 residues long.